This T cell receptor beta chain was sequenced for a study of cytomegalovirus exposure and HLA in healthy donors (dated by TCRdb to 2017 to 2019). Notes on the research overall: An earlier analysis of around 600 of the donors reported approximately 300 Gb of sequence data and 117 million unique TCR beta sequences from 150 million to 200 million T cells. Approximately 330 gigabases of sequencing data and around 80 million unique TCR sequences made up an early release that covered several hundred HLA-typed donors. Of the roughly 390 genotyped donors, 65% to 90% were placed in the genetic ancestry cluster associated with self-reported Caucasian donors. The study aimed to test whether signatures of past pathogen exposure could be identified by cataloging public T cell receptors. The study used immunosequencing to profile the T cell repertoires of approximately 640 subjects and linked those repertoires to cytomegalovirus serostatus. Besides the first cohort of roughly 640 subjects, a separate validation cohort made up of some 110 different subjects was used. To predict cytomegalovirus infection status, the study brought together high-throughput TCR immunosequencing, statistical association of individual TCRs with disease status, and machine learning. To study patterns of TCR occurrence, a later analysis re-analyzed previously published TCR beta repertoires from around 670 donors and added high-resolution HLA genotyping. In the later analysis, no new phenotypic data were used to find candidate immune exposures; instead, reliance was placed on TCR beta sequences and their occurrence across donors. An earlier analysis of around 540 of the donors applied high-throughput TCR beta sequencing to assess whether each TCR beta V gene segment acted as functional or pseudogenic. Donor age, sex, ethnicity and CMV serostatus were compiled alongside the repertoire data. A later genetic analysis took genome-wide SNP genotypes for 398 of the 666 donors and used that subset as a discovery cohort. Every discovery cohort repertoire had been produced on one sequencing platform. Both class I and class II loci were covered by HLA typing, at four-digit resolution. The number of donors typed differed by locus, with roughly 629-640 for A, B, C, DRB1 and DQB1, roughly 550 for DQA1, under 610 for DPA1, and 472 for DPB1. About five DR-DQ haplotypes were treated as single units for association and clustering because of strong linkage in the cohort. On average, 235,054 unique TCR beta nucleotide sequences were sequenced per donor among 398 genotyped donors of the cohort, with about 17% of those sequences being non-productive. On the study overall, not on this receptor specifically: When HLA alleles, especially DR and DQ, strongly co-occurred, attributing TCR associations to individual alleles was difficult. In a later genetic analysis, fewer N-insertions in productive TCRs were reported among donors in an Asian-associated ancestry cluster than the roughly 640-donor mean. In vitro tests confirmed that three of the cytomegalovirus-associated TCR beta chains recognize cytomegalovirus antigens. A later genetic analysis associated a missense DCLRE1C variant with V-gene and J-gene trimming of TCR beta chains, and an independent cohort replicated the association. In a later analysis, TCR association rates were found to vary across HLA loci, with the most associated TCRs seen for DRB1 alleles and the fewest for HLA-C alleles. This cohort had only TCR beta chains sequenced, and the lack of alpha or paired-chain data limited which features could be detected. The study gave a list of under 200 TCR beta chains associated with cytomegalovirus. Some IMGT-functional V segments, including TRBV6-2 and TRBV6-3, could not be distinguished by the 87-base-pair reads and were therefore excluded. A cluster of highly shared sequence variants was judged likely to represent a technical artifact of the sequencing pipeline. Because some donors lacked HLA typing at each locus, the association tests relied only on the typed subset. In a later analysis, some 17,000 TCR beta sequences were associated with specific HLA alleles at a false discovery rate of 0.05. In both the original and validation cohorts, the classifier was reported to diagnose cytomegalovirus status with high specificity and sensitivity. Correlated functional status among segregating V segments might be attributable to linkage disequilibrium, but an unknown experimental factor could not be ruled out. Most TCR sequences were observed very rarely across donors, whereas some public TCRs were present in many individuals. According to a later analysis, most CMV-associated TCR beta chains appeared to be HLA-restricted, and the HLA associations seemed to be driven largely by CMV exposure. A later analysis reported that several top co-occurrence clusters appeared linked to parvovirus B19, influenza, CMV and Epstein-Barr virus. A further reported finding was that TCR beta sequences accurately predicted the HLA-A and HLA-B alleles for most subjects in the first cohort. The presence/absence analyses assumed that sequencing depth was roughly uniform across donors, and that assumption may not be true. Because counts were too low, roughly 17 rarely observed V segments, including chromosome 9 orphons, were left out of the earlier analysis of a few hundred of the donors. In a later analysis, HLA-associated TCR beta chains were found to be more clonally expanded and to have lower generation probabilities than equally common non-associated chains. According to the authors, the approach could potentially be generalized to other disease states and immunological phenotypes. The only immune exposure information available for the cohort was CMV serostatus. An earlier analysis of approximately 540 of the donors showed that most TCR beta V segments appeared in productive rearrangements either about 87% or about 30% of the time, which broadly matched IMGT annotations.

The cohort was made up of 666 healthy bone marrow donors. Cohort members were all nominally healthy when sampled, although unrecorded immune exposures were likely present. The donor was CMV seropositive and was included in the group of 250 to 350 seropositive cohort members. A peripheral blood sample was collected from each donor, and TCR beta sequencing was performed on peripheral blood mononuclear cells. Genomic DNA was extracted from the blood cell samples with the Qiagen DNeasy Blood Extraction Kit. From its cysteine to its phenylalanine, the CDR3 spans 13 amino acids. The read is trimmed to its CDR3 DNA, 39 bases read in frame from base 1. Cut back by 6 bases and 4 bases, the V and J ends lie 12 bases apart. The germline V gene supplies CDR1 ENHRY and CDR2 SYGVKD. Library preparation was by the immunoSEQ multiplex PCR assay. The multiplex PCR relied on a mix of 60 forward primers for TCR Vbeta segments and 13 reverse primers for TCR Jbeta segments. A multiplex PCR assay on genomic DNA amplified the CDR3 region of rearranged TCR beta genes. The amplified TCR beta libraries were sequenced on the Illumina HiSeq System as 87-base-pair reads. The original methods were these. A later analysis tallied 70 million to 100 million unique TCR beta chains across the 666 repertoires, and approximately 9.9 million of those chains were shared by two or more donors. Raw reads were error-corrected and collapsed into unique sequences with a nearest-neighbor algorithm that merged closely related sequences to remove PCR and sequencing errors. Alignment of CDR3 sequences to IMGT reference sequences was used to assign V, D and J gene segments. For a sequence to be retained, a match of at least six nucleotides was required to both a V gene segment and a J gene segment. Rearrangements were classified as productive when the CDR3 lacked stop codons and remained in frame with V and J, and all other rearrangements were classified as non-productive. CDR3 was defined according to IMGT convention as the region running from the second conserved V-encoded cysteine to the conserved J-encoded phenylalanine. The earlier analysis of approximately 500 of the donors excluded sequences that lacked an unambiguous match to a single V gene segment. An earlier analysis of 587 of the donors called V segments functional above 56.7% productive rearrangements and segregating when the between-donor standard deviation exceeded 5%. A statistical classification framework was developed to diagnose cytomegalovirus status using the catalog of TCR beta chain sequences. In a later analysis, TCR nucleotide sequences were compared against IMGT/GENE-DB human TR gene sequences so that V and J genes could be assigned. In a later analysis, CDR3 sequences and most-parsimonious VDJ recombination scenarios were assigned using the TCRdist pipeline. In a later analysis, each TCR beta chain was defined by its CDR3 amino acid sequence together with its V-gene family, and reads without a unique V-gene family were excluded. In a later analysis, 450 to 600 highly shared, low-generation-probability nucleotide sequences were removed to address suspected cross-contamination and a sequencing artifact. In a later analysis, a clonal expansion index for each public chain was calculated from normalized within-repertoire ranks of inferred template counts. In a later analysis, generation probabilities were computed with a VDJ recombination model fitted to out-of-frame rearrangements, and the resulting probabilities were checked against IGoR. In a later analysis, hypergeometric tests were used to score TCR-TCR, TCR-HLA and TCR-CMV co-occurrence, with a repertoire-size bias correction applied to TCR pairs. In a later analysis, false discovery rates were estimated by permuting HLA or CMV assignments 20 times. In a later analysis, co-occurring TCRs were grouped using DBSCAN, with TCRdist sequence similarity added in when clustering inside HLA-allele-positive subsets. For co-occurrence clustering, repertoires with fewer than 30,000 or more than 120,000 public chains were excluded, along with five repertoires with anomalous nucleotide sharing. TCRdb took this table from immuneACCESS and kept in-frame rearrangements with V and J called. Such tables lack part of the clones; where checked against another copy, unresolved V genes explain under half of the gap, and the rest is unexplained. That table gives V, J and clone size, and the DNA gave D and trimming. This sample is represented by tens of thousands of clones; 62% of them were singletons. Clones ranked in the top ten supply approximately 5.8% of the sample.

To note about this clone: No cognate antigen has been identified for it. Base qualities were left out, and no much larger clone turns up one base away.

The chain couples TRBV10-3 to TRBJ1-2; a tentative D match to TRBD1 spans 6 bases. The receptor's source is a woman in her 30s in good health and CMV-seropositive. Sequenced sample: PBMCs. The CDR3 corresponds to CAIRSGESYGYTF. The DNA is TGTGCCATCAGGTCAGGGGAAAGCTATGGCTACACCTTC.